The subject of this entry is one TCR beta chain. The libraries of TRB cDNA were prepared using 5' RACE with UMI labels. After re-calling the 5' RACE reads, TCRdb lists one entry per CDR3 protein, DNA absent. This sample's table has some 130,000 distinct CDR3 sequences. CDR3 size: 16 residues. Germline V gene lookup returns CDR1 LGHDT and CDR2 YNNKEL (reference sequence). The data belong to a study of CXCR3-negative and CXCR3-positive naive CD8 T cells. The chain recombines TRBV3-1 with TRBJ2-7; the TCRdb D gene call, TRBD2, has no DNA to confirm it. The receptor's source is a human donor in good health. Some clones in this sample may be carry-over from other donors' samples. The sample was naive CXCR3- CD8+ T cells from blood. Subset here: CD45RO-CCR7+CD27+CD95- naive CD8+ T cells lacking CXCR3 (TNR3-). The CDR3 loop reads CASSQKTSGRSYEQYF.